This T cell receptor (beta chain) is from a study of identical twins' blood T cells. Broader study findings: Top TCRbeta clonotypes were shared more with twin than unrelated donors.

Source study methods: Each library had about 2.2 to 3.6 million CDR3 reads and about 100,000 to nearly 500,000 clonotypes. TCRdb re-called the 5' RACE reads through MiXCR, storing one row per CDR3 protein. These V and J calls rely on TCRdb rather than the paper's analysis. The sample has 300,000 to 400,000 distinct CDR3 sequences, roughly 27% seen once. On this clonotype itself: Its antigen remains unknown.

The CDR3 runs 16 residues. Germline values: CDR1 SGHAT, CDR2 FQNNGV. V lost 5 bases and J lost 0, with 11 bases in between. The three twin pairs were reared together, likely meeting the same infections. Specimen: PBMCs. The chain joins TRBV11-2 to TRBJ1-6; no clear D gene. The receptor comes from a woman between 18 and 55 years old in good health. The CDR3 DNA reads TGTGCCAGCAGCATTTTCCCGAGCTCCTATAATTCACCCCTCCACTTT. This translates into CASSIFPSSYNSPLHF.